One and the same sample provided the 31 T cell receptor beta chains below, sequenced in a study of CD8 T cells in Susac syndrome. The authors reverse transcribed roughly 0.5 to 1 ug RNA with random hexamers. TCRdb passed the immunoSEQ multiplex PCR reads through MiXCR, listing each CDR3 protein once. There are about 180,000 distinct CDR3 sequences in the sample; 95% occur only once, and 0.093% lies in the top ten. Material for sequencing was CD4+ T cells from PBMCs. The receptor source for this set is a human donor with multiple sclerosis.

This clonotype appeared once. The chain joins TRBV25-1 to TRBJ2-3, with TRBD2 identical over 8 bases. V was clipped by 6 bases and J by 2 bases; unmatched bases: 7. The CDR3 covers 15 residues. Per germline, CDR1 MGHDK and CDR2 SYGVNS. The CDR3 reads CASRQAGASTDTQYF. In DNA, the CDR3 is TGTGCCAGCAGGCAAGCGGGGGCCTCCACAGATACGCAGTATTTT.

The J gene is TRBJ1-4, the V gene TRBV6-6, with D possibly matching TRBD1 (5 bases). The CDR3 covers 14 residues. Germline-derived CDR1 and CDR2 are MNHNY and SVGAGI (reference sequence). Trimming took off 7 bases at V and 4 bases at J, with 13 bases between the two ends. CDR3 bases: TGTGCCAGCACCGCGGGGACGGGTAATGAAAAACTGTTTTTT. It is translated as CASTAGTGNEKLFF.

The gene calls are TRBV25-1 and TRBJ2-6; 7 nucleotides match TRBD1. The CDR3 has 17 residues. The J segment lost 0 bases and the V segment lost 7 bases, leaving 9 bases of the junction unmatched. Germline V CDR1 and CDR2: MGHDK, SYGVNS. The CDR3 region is CASIGGQFISGANVLTF. CDR3 sequence (DNA): TGTGCCAGCATAGGGGGACAGTTCATCTCTGGGGCCAACGTCCTGACTTTC. Full variable domain (outside the CDR3, taken from reference TRBV25-1 and TRBJ2-6): EADIYQTPRYLVIGTGKKITLECSQTMGHDKMYWYQQDPGMELHLIHYSYGVNSTEKGDLSSESTVSRIRTEHFPLTLESARPSHTSQYLCASIGGQFISGANVLTFGAGSRLTVL.

This sequence joins TRBV4-3 and TRBJ2-1; unclear D gene. The V end lost 0 bases, the J end lost 3 bases, and 9 bases lay between the germline ends. The V gene's germline CDR1 is LGHNA and CDR2 YSLEER. This CDR3 is built from 15 residues. CDR3 in amino acids: CASSQDWASYNEQFF. Written as DNA, the CDR3 is TGCGCCAGCAGCCAAGATTGGGCTAGCTACAATGAGCAGTTCTTC.

This chain uses TRBV9 with TRBJ1-2; D is unresolved. The V end lost 0 bases, the J end lost 0 bases, and 9 bases lay between the germline ends. CDR1 SGDLS and CDR2 YYNGEE come from the germline V gene. The CDR3 extends over 15 amino acids. The CDR3 nucleotides are TGTGCCAGCAGCGTAGGAATCCTAGCTAACTATGGCTACACCTTC. Its translation: CASSVGILANYGYTF.

The chain uses TRBV18 and TRBJ2-3, with D possibly matching TRBD1 (6 bases). Germline lookup yields CDR1 KGHSH and CDR2 LQKENI. V was trimmed by 3 bases and J by 0 bases, leaving 10 bases between them. There are 15 residues in the CDR3. This chain's CDR3 is CASSPGGQSTDTQYF. CDR3 sequence (DNA): TGTGCCAGCTCACCTGGAGGACAGAGCACAGATACGCAGTATTTT.

The V call is TRBV30, the J call TRBJ1-1; tentative D call: TRBD1 (6 bases). V was clipped by 3 bases and J by 4 bases, with 18 bases between them. The CDR3 has 15 amino acids. CDR1 is GTSNPN and CDR2 is SVGIG in the germline V gene (reference sequence). The CDR3 DNA sequence: TGTGCCTGGAGGGCCCCTGGGGGCCCGGGCACTGAAGCTTTCTTT. Residues: CAWRAPGGPGTEAFF.

The chain carries TRBV29-1 and TRBJ2-3; D may match TRBD1 or TRBD2 (6 bases each). This CDR3 comprises 16 residues. V was shortened by 5 bases and J by 1 base, with 19 bases between the two germline ends. Germline CDR1 reads SQVTM; CDR2 reads ANQGSEA. CDR3 in amino acids: CSVRGLSGVGTDTQYF. CDR3 nucleotide sequence: TGCAGCGTTAGGGGACTCTCAGGGGTGGGCACAGATACGCAGTATTTT.

The rearrangement links TRBV6-5 to TRBJ2-3; TRBD1 matches at 7 bases. The CDR3 consists of 15 residues. V shed 4 bases, J shed 0 bases, and the junction held 4 bases outside the gene matches. Germline V gene data show CDR1 as MNHEY and CDR2 as SVGAGI. CDR3: CASSFDRASTDTQYF. Here the CDR3 DNA reads TGTGCCAGCAGTTTCGACAGGGCGAGCACAGATACGCAGTATTTT.

This clonotype has just one count. The chain combines TRBV20-1 with TRBJ1-1; possibly TRBD1 for D (6 bases). Trimming cost V 4 bases and J 3 bases, with 15 bases left between them. The CDR3 has 14 amino acids. In germline, CDR1 is DFQATT, CDR2 SNEGSKA (reference sequence). The CDR3 region has the DNA TGCAGTGCTACCACAGGGCTAGGGGACACTGAAGCTTTCTTT. Translation gives CSATTGLGDTEAFF.

The chain employs TRBV3-1 and TRBJ2-6, with no clear D. Germline assignment: CDR1 LGHDT and CDR2 YNNKEL (reference sequence). Deletions cut 8 bases from V and 2 bases from J, with 7 bases between. The CDR3 length is 13 residues. For the CDR3, the DNA is TGTGCCAGCGGGGTGCCTGGGGCCAACGTCCTGACTTTC. Translating gives CASGVPGANVLTF.

This chain joins TRBV23-1 and TRBJ2-7; tentatively, D is TRBD1 (6 bases). TRBV23-1 is an open reading frame, and its role is uncertain. Trimming shortened V by 0 bases and J by 3 bases, and 9 bases separated the two germline ends. CDR3 length: 14 amino acids. The CDR3 protein is CASSQSPGDYEQYF. Here the CDR3 DNA reads TGCGCCAGCAGTCAATCACCAGGGGACTACGAGCAGTACTTC.

The chain links TRBV5-1 to TRBJ2-1; TRBD2 aligns across 13 bases. The V segment lost 4 bases and the J segment 7 bases; nucleotides outside the gene matches: 17. The CDR3 has 19 amino acids. Germline V gene sequence: CDR1 SGHRS, CDR2 YFSETQ. Here the CDR3 reads CASSKGLAGPNRLENEQFF. The CDR3 DNA reads TGCGCCAGCAGCAAGGGACTAGCGGGGCCAAATAGGCTTGAGAATGAGCAGTTCTTC.

The V call is TRBV27, the J call TRBJ2-3; 13 positions agree with TRBD2. V gave up 7 bases and J gave up 4 bases; unmatched junction bases: 17. The CDR3 is 19 amino acids. Germline loops: CDR1 MNHEY, CDR2 SMNVEV (reference sequence). CDR3 DNA sequence: TGTGCCAGCATTCAACTAGCGGGGGGGAGAGGAGACCAGCCAGATACGCAGTATTTT. It translates to CASIQLAGGRGDQPDTQYF.

V usage is TRBV18 and J usage is TRBJ2-7, with unresolved D. The germline CDR1 and CDR2 sequences are KGHSH and LQKENI. Trimming shortened V by 2 bases and J by 0 bases, and 17 bases separated the two germline ends. The CDR3 runs to 17 residues. CDR3 sequence reads: CASSPTPSLPSSYEQYF. In nucleotides, the CDR3 is TGTGCCAGCTCACCAACCCCGTCTCTTCCATCCTCCTACGAGCAGTACTTC.

The chain links TRBV2 to TRBJ2-3; 7 positions agree with TRBD1. From germline, CDR1 is SNHLY and CDR2 FYNNEI. This CDR3 comprises 14 residues. With V trimmed by 8 bases and J by 0 bases, 5 bases remained unmatched. In DNA, the CDR3 is TGTGCCAGCTCCAGGGACAGAAGCACAGATACGCAGTATTTT. The encoded protein is CASSRDRSTDTQYF.

This chain connects TRBV30 to TRBJ1-2; D is perhaps TRBD1 (5 bases). Germline loops: CDR1 GTSNPN, CDR2 SVGIG (reference sequence). Deletions cut 0 bases from V and 7 bases from J, with 15 bases between. CDR3 length: 14 amino acids. The CDR3 sequence: CAWSVWSGPSGYTF. In DNA, the CDR3 is TGTGCCTGGAGTGTATGGTCAGGGCCTTCTGGCTACACCTTC.

The chain links TRBV28 to TRBJ1-5; no firm D call. V lost 4 bases and J lost 15, with 13 bases in between. CDR3 length: 11 residues. Germline V gene lookup returns CDR1 MDHEN and CDR2 SYDVKM. The CDR3 DNA follows: TGTGCCAGCAGTTCCCACAGAGGTTGGCATTTT. It encodes CASSSHRGWHF.

The rearrangement uses TRBV20-1 and TRBJ2-1; D not certain. This CDR3 is 14 amino acids long. The germline V gene encodes CDR1 DFQATT and CDR2 SNEGSKA (reference sequence). Trimming pared 1 base from V and 0 bases from J, leaving 7 bases between. The CDR3 reads CSARVASSYNEQFF. The CDR3, as DNA: TGCAGTGCTAGAGTGGCGAGCTCCTACAATGAGCAGTTCTTC.

The genes are TRBV18 and TRBJ2-1; the D gene is possibly TRBD1 (5 bases). V shed 3 bases and J shed 2 bases, with 14 bases lying between them. Germline CDR1 is KGHSH and CDR2 is LQKENI. This CDR3 has 16 residues. The CDR3 nucleotides are TGTGCCAGCTCACCCGGTACCTTGACAGCCTACAATGAGCAGTTCTTC. Protein product: CASSPGTLTAYNEQFF.

The rearrangement joins TRBV20-1 to TRBJ2-5; 9 bases map to TRBD2. CDR1 and CDR2 from the germline V gene are DFQATT and SNEGSKA (reference sequence). The trim removed 4 bases at V and 6 bases at J, leaving 9 bases unmatched. CDR3 length equals 14 residues. The CDR3 reads CSAIEAGGPKTQYF. CDR3 coding DNA: TGCAGTGCTATAGAAGCGGGGGGCCCCAAGACCCAGTACTTC.

This sequence joins TRBV12-3 or TRBV12-4 and TRBJ2-2; D is uncertain. V was pared by 5 bases and J by 8 bases, with 9 bases between. The CDR3 consists of 12 residues. The CDR3 reads CASSPNWGELFF. In DNA, the CDR3 is TGTGCCAGCAGTCCGAATTGGGGGGAGCTGTTTTTT.

This sequence joins TRBV12-3 or TRBV12-4 and TRBJ1-2; D might be TRBD1 (6 bases). This CDR3 has 13 amino acids. The ends were cut back, 10 bases at V and 4 bases at J, with 16 bases in the middle. Here the CDR3 DNA reads TGTGCCACTAGGGGGTTCACCTTCTATGGCTACACCTTC. This translates into CATRGFTFYGYTF.

The chain couples TRBV28 to TRBJ2-6; D ambiguous. Germline loops: CDR1 MDHEN, CDR2 SYDVKM. The CDR3 is 13 residues long. Trimming removed 7 bases from V and 2 bases from J, with 6 bases in between. The DNA of the CDR3 is TGTGCCAGCAAAACCCCTGGGGCCAACGTCCTGACTTTC. It codes for CASKTPGANVLTF.

This clonotype was seen a single time. The chain employs TRBV5-1 and TRBJ1-2; a weak D match, TRBD1 (5 bases). The CDR3 has 11 amino acids. V was clipped by 7 bases and J by 8 bases, with 12 bases between them. The germline gives CDR1 SGHRS, CDR2 YFSETQ. The CDR3 region is CASYGADGYTF. The CDR3 DNA reads TGCGCCAGCTACGGGGCAGACGGCTACACCTTC.

The chain combines TRBV9 with TRBJ1-1; no firm D call. The V gene lost 4 bases and the J gene lost 6 bases, with 16 bases spanning the gap. The CDR3 extends over 14 amino acids. CDR1 and CDR2 from the germline V gene are SGDLS and YYNGEE. The CDR3 region is CASSKTMVSSEAFF. In nucleotides, the CDR3 is TGTGCCAGCAGCAAGACAATGGTGTCCTCTGAAGCTTTCTTT.

This clonotype came up a few times. This CDR3 is CATQGATDTQYF. The CDR3 coding sequence is TGTGCCACTCAGGGGGCCACAGATACGCAGTATTTT. This chain joins TRBV24-1 and TRBJ2-3; the match to TRBD1 covers 8 bases. Unmatched junction bases numbered 1, after V lost 10 bases and J lost 2 bases. Germline lookup yields CDR1 KGHDR and CDR2 SFDVKD. There are 12 residues in the CDR3.

CDR3: CASSLSLGQGAHNYGYTF. The CDR3 coding sequence is TGTGCCAGCAGCTTGTCCCTGGGACAGGGGGCCCATAACTATGGCTACACCTTC. The chain has TRBV7-2 and TRBJ1-2; 12 nucleotides match TRBD1. CDR1 is SGHTA and CDR2 is FQGNSA in the germline V gene. The CDR3 has 18 amino acids. Losses at the gene ends were 3 bases for V and 1 base for J; bases not matched to a gene: 9.

The rearrangement links TRBV4-1 to TRBJ2-1; TRBD2 is a possible D gene (6 bases). Germline V gives CDR1 MGHRA, CDR2 YSYEKL. V gave up 3 bases and J gave up 4 bases, with 16 bases separating them. The CDR3 consists of 16 residues. CDR3 protein: CASSQPGTRGYNEQFF. The CDR3 DNA sequence: TGCGCCAGCAGCCAGCCCGGGACTCGCGGGTACAATGAGCAGTTCTTC.

This clonotype was counted only a few times. The J gene is TRBJ1-5, the V gene TRBV20-1; TRBD1 aligns across 7 bases. The CDR3 covers 15 residues. Germline V gene sequence: CDR1 DFQATT, CDR2 SNEGSKA (reference sequence). V lost 6 bases and J lost 4; bases outside the gene matches: 12. The chain's CDR3 is CSAGNQAGGNQPQHF. Written as DNA, the CDR3 is TGCAGTGCAGGGAATCAGGCAGGGGGTAATCAGCCCCAGCATTTT.

This clonotype was picked up one time. One end of the junction varies from germline; a read error may be responsible. V and J are TRBV23-1 and TRBJ1-2; D uncertain. TRBV23-1 is sorted into the ORF group, with uncertain function. The length of the CDR3 is 9 residues. The CDR3 DNA reads TGCGCCAGCAGTCTAGCCCCACCATTC. This encodes CASSLAPPF.